This T cell receptor (beta chain) was captured by sequencing in a study of blood T cell repertoires in COVID-19. This CDR3 region has 17 residues. The V gene's germline CDR1 is SGHRS and CDR2 YFSETQ. The V and J ends lost 4 bases and 8 bases, in that order; junction bases with no gene match: 12. Profiled with immunoSEQ multiplex PCR; TCRdb holds only in-frame clones, not every one. The table lists around 120,000 clones, about nine tenths of them singletons, with over 3.5% in the top ten. This clone showed up just once. This sequence originates from a man aged 50-59 years with active COVID-19. The rearrangement links TRBV5-1 to TRBJ2-1; 13 bases align to TRBD2. The sample was peripheral blood. The CDR3 loop reads CASSRGLAGTGIDEQFF. CDR3 DNA: TGCGCCAGCAGCCGGGGACTAGCGGGAACCGGCATCGATGAGCAGTTCTTC.